This TCR beta chain stems from a study of blood T cell repertoires in COVID-19. Study-level background: The analysed material was cDNA or gDNA that came from T cells, B-cell-depleted T cells, or PBMCs.

V was shortened by 0 bases and J by 2 bases, with 11 bases between the two germline ends. Per germline, CDR1 GTSNPN and CDR2 SVGIG (reference sequence). This CDR3 has 14 amino acids. Here immunoSEQ multiplex PCR was the method, and the copy in TCRdb shows in-frame clones only, minus some. The sample yields a few hundred thousand clones, roughly nine tenths seen once. The sequenced sample was peripheral blood. V is TRBV30 and J is TRBJ2-7; D might be TRBD2 (6 bases). The sequence came from a woman between 35 and 50 years old who had recovered from COVID-19. The CDR3 DNA reads TGTGCCTGGAGTGTACGGGAGCAAACCTACGAGCAGTACGTC. The encoded protein is CAWSVREQTYEQYV.